Listed here are 25 T cell receptor beta chains from one sample, sequenced in a study of immune evolution from preneoplasia to lung adenocarcinoma. Produced via immunoSEQ multiplex PCR; TCRdb's table is partial and in-frame only. The data contain some 8,500 clones, over 75% of them seen just once; the ten biggest clones take up around 5.4%. Sample: FFPE minimally invasive lung adenocarcinoma tissue. These receptor sequences come from a person aged 70 to 85 with lung adenocarcinoma.

J is TRBJ1-1 and V is TRBV7-9, with D hard to call. V was pared by 5 bases and J by 1 base, with 11 bases between. Germline CDR1 SEHNR, CDR2 FQNEAQ (reference sequence). This CDR3 region has 14 residues. CDR3 sequence (DNA): TGTGCCAGCAGCCCCCCGGGCGGGAACACTGAAGCTTTCTTT. It yields the protein CASSPPGGNTEAFF. Complete variable domain (other parts from reference TRBV7-9 and TRBJ1-1): DTGVSQNPRHKITKRGQNVTFRCDPISEHNRLYWYRQTLGQGPEFLTYFQNEAQLEKSRLLSDRFSAERPKGSFSTLEIQRTEQGDSAMYLCASSPPGGNTEAFFGQGTRLTVV.

V is TRBV5-1 and J is TRBJ2-7; 11 nucleotides agree with TRBD1. CDR1 and CDR2 (germline): SGHRS, YFSETQ. V lost 4 bases and J lost 1; bases outside the gene matches: 4. The CDR3 spans 15 residues. CDR3 nucleotides: TGCGCCAGCAGCCGGGGACAGGGGGTTTCCTACGAGCAGTACTTC. Protein sequence: CASSRGQGVSYEQYF. The entire variable domain, with the rest obtained from reference TRBV5-1 and TRBJ2-7, is as follows: KAGVTQTPRYLIKTRGQQVTLSCSPISGHRSVSWYQQTPGQGLQFLFEYFSETQRNKGNFPGRFSGRQFSNSRSEMNVSTLELGDSALYLCASSRGQGVSYEQYFGPGTRLTVT.

The chain recombines TRBV7-9 with TRBJ2-5; D perhaps matches TRBD2 (6 bases). Germline V gene lookup returns CDR1 SEHNR and CDR2 FQNEAQ (reference sequence). The CDR3 runs 15 residues. V was trimmed by 0 bases and J by 4 bases, leaving 12 bases between them. DNA for the CDR3: TGTGCCAGCAGCTTAGCGCGGGGCTTAGGAGAGACCCAGTACTTC. Translating gives CASSLARGLGETQYF.

The chain carries TRBV30 and TRBJ2-7; a weak D match, TRBD2 (5 bases). This CDR3 is 13 amino acids long. Trimming pared 0 bases from V and 9 bases from J, leaving 15 bases between. Germline assignment: CDR1 GTSNPN and CDR2 SVGIG (reference sequence). CDR3: CAWSVQRTGRQYF. In DNA form, the CDR3 reads TGTGCCTGGAGTGTACAGAGGACTGGCAGGCAGTACTTC.

The V and J genes are TRBV25-1 and TRBJ2-1, with D tentatively TRBD2 (5 bases). The V and J ends lost 4 bases and 8 bases respectively, with 9 bases between them. The germline V gene encodes CDR1 MGHDK and CDR2 SYGVNS. This CDR3 spans 12 amino acids. The CDR3: CASSASGDEQFF. Written as DNA, the CDR3 is TGTGCCAGCAGTGCGTCCGGGGATGAGCAGTTCTTC.

V usage is TRBV4-1 and J usage is TRBJ1-4, with a possible D match to TRBD1 (5 bases). The V gene lost 2 bases and the J gene lost 5 bases, with 12 bases spanning the gap. CDR3 length equals 15 residues. Germline V gene sequence: CDR1 MGHRA, CDR2 YSYEKL. In nucleotides, the CDR3 is TGCGCCAGCAGCCAAAGGGCCGGGGCGAATGAAAAACTGTTTTTT. Encoded protein: CASSQRAGANEKLFF.

Within the sample, this clone is large. The genes are TRBV7-9 and TRBJ2-7; D is possibly TRBD2 (6 bases). Between the trimmed V and J ends, which lost 1 base and 7 bases, there was a span of 11 bases. The CDR3 has 13 residues. The V gene's germline CDR1 is SEHNR and CDR2 FQNEAQ (reference sequence). CDR3 protein: CASSLGEAPEQYF. CDR3 DNA: TGTGCCAGCAGCTTAGGGGAGGCGCCGGAGCAGTACTTC.

The genes are TRBV6-6 and TRBJ1-6; maybe TRBD1 (5 bases). The germline gives CDR1 MNHNY, CDR2 SVGAGI (reference sequence). Trimming pared 0 bases from V and 9 bases from J, leaving 15 bases between. CDR3 length equals 16 residues. The CDR3 sequence: CASSYSKGTGGSPLHF. The CDR3 DNA is TGTGCCAGCAGTTACTCGAAGGGGACTGGGGGTTCACCCCTCCACTTT.

The chain couples TRBV6-5 to TRBJ2-2; no reliable D call. CDR1 is MNHEY, CDR2 SVGAGI, per germline. The CDR3 covers 13 residues. Trimming removed 3 bases at V and 5 bases at J, with 7 bases between. The CDR3 DNA reads as TGTGCCAGCAGTTATCGGCGGACCGGGGAGCTGTTTTTT. It yields the protein CASSYRRTGELFF.

V and J are TRBV5-6 and TRBJ2-7, with TRBD2 as a possible D gene (5 bases). The CDR3 has 14 residues. In germline, CDR1 is SGHDT, CDR2 YYEEEE. Trimming shortened V by 4 bases and J by 4 bases, and 15 bases separated the two germline ends. Written as DNA, the CDR3 is TGTGCCAGCAGCCGCCCTACGCCGGGGTACGAGCAGTACTTC. It translates to CASSRPTPGYEQYF.

The rearrangement uses TRBV7-9 and TRBJ1-4; D might be TRBD1 (5 bases). Per the germline V gene, CDR1 is SEHNR and CDR2 is FQNEAQ (reference sequence). The CDR3 runs 15 residues. Trimming shortened V by 3 bases and J by 0 bases, and 8 bases separated the two germline ends. DNA for the CDR3: TGTGCCAGCAGCTTTGGGGCCGCAACTAATGAAAAACTGTTTTTT. The encoded protein is CASSFGAATNEKLFF.

This chain joins TRBV7-3 and TRBJ2-2; D is undetermined. Germline V gene data show CDR1 as SGHTA and CDR2 as FQGTGA. V lost 5 bases and J lost 4, with 8 bases in between. CDR3 size: 13 residues. In DNA, the CDR3 is TGTGCCAGCAGCCCAAAACGCACCGGGGAGCTGTTTTTT. This sequence encodes CASSPKRTGELFF.

The CDR3 DNA sequence: TGTGCCAGCAGTTTAGGCGGTAGGGGTACTGGAAACACCATATATTTT. It codes for CASSLGGRGTGNTIYF. The J gene is TRBJ1-3, the V gene TRBV28; TRBD1 is a possible D gene (5 bases). Per germline, CDR1 MDHEN and CDR2 SYDVKM. With 2 bases removed from V and 2 bases from J, the gap between germline ends came to 13 bases. The CDR3 length is 16 residues.

The chain recombines TRBV5-1 with TRBJ2-7; D tentatively fits TRBD1 or TRBD2 (8 bases each). V lost 4 bases, J lost 2 bases, and 16 bases lay in between. Germline values: CDR1 SGHRS, CDR2 YFSETQ. This CDR3 region has 15 residues. The CDR3 region has the DNA TGCGCCAGCAGCCCGGGAGGGACAGGAACCTACGAGCAGTACTTC. Protein: CASSPGGTGTYEQYF.

The sample holds one count of this clone. The CDR3 DNA reads TGTGCCACCAGCAGCCCTACACTGAACACTGAAGCTTTCTTT. Its translation is CATSSPTLNTEAFF. V is TRBV15 and J is TRBJ1-1; no firm D call. Between the trimmed V and J ends, which lost 3 bases and 0 bases, there was a span of 8 bases. The CDR3 covers 14 residues. Germline CDR1 and CDR2: LNHNV and YYDKDF (reference sequence).

The J gene is TRBJ2-2, the V gene TRBV7-9, with D possibly matching TRBD1 (6 bases). This CDR3 has 16 amino acids. CDR1 and CDR2 (germline): SEHNR, FQNEAQ (reference sequence). The V end lost 2 bases, the J end lost 5 bases, and 15 bases lay between the germline ends. The CDR3 sequence: CASSLFMSGQTGELFF. In DNA, the CDR3 is TGTGCCAGCAGCTTATTCATGAGTGGACAGACCGGGGAGCTGTTTTTT.

This chain links TRBV5-1 with TRBJ2-7; D is undetermined. Germline V gene sequence: CDR1 SGHRS, CDR2 YFSETQ. V was cut by 4 bases and J by 0 bases, with 5 bases left in between. The CDR3 contains 12 residues. The CDR3 sequence: CASSLYSYEQYF. The CDR3, as DNA: TGCGCCAGCAGCCTTTACTCCTACGAGCAGTACTTC.

The chain combines TRBV27 with TRBJ2-6; TRBD1 matches 8 bases. The germline gives CDR1 MNHEY, CDR2 SMNVEV (reference sequence). The V segment lost 6 bases and the J segment 2 bases; nucleotides outside the gene matches: 9. The CDR3 consists of 17 residues. The chain's CDR3 is CASSPTGVIPGANVLTF. For the CDR3, the DNA is TGTGCCAGCAGCCCGACAGGGGTAATTCCTGGGGCCAACGTCCTGACTTTC.

The V and J genes are TRBV18 and TRBJ1-1; D might be TRBD1 (5 bases). Trimming left V 0 bases short and J 8 bases short, with 16 bases between. The CDR3 spans 15 residues. Germline V lookup: CDR1 KGHSH, CDR2 LQKENI. The chain's CDR3 is CASSPPGKTGTEAFF. DNA of the CDR3: TGTGCCAGCTCACCACCGGGGAAAACAGGCACCGAAGCTTTCTTT.

The gene calls are TRBV2 and TRBJ2-1; 14 nucleotides align to TRBD2. Germline loops: CDR1 SNHLY, CDR2 FYNNEI. The trim removed 8 bases at V and 6 bases at J, leaving 6 bases unmatched. This CDR3 comprises 15 residues. The CDR3: CASRTGLAGANEQFF. The CDR3 DNA follows: TGTGCCAGCCGGACGGGACTAGCGGGGGCCAATGAGCAGTTCTTC.

This clone was detected only once. The J gene is TRBJ2-3, the V gene TRBV6-5; D is unclear. Germline CDR1 reads MNHEY; CDR2 reads SVGAGI. V gave up 3 bases and J gave up 0 bases, with 10 bases separating them. The CDR3 consists of 15 residues. In DNA form, the CDR3 reads TGTGCCAGCAGTTATCGTTCCCTCAGCACAGATACGCAGTATTTT. Amino acids: CASSYRSLSTDTQYF.

The rearrangement uses TRBV30 and TRBJ2-1; 9 bases are shared with TRBD1. Germline V gives CDR1 GTSNPN, CDR2 SVGIG (reference sequence). J gave up 10 bases and V 3 bases, and 13 bases lay outside the gene matches. The CDR3 is 15 residues long. The chain's CDR3 is CAWRGPGQGSLEQFF. The CDR3 DNA is TGTGCCTGGAGGGGCCCGGGACAGGGTTCTTTGGAGCAGTTCTTC.

This clone turned up a few times. V and J are TRBV4-1 and TRBJ2-7; no clear D gene. Trimming stripped 1 base from V and 2 bases from J, with 9 bases between. The length of the CDR3 is 14 residues. Germline loops: CDR1 MGHRA, CDR2 YSYEKL. The CDR3 nucleotides are TGCGCCAGCAGCCAAGCACTGACAACCTACGAGCAGTACTTC. As protein: CASSQALTTYEQYF.

This rearrangement joins TRBV5-6 to TRBJ1-2; tentative D call: TRBD1 (5 bases). The CDR3 is made up of 15 amino acids. In germline, CDR1 is SGHDT, CDR2 YYEEEE. V lost 4 bases and J lost 8, with 21 bases in between. CDR3 in amino acids: CASSKGQGERHGYTF. As DNA, the CDR3 is TGTGCCAGCAGCAAAGGGCAGGGCGAGAGACACGGCTACACCTTC.

V gene TRBV11-2 combines with J gene TRBJ2-1; maybe TRBD2 (6 bases). The CDR3 runs to 18 residues. CDR1 and CDR2 (germline): SGHAT, FQNNGV. Trimming stripped 4 bases from V and 5 bases from J, with 24 bases between. For the CDR3, the DNA is TGTGCCAGCAGCTCACCATCTAGCGCGGGGTTGAAGAACAATGAGCAGTTCTTC. As protein: CASSSPSSAGLKNNEQFF.